This T cell receptor beta chain is drawn from a study of blood T cell repertoires in COVID-19 (dated by TCRdb to 2020 to 2022). In terms of the full investigation: Samples covering the acute and convalescent phases of COVID-19 were provided by collaborators in the United States, Italy and Spain. The dataset comprised deeply sampled blood TCRbeta repertoires from subjects exposed to, actively infected with, or recovered from COVID-19. Where HLA class I and class II types were available, the types were taken from metadata supplied by the sample provider, not from assay-based typing. The repertoires were released in a freely available public database meant as a resource for research on the immune response to SARS-CoV-2. The samples were drawn from two sources: the first 160 participants of the ongoing ImmuneRACE study, and 1,000 to 1,500 subjects contributed by 6 global collaborators. Nearly every sample came with metadata listing a de-identified subject ID, COVID-19 status, age in years and sex. The prospective study material was composed of cDNA or gDNA derived from T cells, B-cell-depleted T cells, or PBMCs. The paper as a whole reports these results and caveats: The amount of clinical and demographic metadata varied by source and participant and was provided uncurated.

Each collaborating institution followed its own protocols to collect whole blood in K2EDTA tubes. For TCRbeta analysis, collaborators shipped samples as frozen whole blood, isolated PBMCs, or DNA extracted from either of those sample types. At the junction V is shortened by 7 bases and J by 1 base; bases outside the gene matches: 4. Per the germline V gene, MNHEY is the CDR1 and SVGAGI is the CDR2. The CDR3 covers 13 residues, taking in both the cysteine and the phenylalanine. Only the CDR3 DNA stays, 39 bases, in frame from base 1. TCRbeta CDR3 regions were amplified from genomic DNA by means of the immunoSEQ Assay, a bias-controlled multiplex PCR. From the authors' description of their analysis: Nucleated cell counts per sample were estimated from amplification of reference gene primers within the assay. To quantify the absolute abundance of each unique TCRbeta CDR3 rearrangement, sequence reads were collapsed and filtered. For each sample, productive Simpson clonality was calculated as the square root of Simpson's diversity index over productive rearrangements. The source is immuneACCESS, and TCRdb retained only in-frame sequences with V and J called. Part of the clones is not carried over; for the studies checked, unresolved V genes explain less than half of this, and the remainder is unexplained. The V and J calls and clone size come from that table; D and trimming were worked out from the DNA. The sample table records 50,000 to 60,000 clones; approximately 85% of these occur just once. 10% to 15% of the sample is in the top ten clones.

Remarks on this clone: It has no known antigen specificity. The record has no base qualities; no much larger clone is one base away.

The material sequenced was peripheral blood. This TCR derives from a human donor in a cohort sampled during active COVID-19. The V and J segments used are TRBV6-5 and TRBJ2-7, and 7 junctional nucleotides match TRBD1. The DNA sequence reads TGTGCCAGCATGGTACAGGGGTCCTACGAGCAGTACTTC. It translates to CASMVQGSYEQYF.